These 10 T cell receptor beta chains were sequenced from one sample in a study of T cell repertoires in cytomegalovirus infection. MiXCR was run by TCRdb on the reads, yielding one entry per CDR3 protein. The table has about 320,000 distinct CDR3 sequences, approximately 9.5% seen once. Sequenced sample: PBMCs. These receptors were taken from a human donor in good health (CMV status not recorded). Some clones in this sample may be carry-over from other donors' samples.

This clonotype came up many times. The V gene is TRBV7-2, the J gene TRBJ2-3, with TRBD2 as a possible D gene (5 bases). The CDR3 is 12 amino acids. Germline assignment: CDR1 SGHTA and CDR2 FQGNSA. The V gene lost 5 bases and the J gene lost 3 bases, with 6 bases spanning the gap. CDR3 loop: CASSPGTDTQYF. CDR3 bases: TGTGCCAGCAGCCCGGGGACAGATACGCAGTATTTT.

The gene calls are TRBV24-1 and TRBJ2-5; 10 bases match TRBD2. The CDR3 has 15 residues. Germline loops: CDR1 KGHDR, CDR2 SFDVKD. After removal of 0 bases from V and 3 bases from J, the junction contained 0 bases not matched to a gene. The CDR3 region has the DNA TGTGCCACCAGTGATTTGACTAGCGGGGAAGAGACCCAGTACTTC. This encodes CATSDLTSGEETQYF.

This clonotype was counted at least ten times. The chain links TRBV19 to TRBJ1-5, with 7 nucleotides matching TRBD1. Germline V gene sequence: CDR1 LNHDA, CDR2 SQIVND (reference sequence). Losses at the gene ends were 6 bases for V and 6 bases for J; bases not matched to a gene: 8. This CDR3 is built from 14 residues. Here the CDR3 DNA reads TGTGCCAGTAGCGCCGGACAGGTGTTTCAGCCCCAGCATTTT. This encodes CASSAGQVFQPQHF.

J is TRBJ2-1 and V is TRBV4-3; 7 bases align to TRBD1. Germline V CDR1 and CDR2: LGHNA, YSLEER. The CDR3 has 15 amino acids. The ends lost 2 bases at V and 8 bases at J; junction bases unmatched: 9. This chain's CDR3 is CASSQKQTGWHEQFF. CDR3 nucleotide sequence: TGCGCCAGCAGCCAAAAGCAGACAGGGTGGCATGAGCAGTTCTTC.

The V and J genes are TRBV6-2 or TRBV6-3 and TRBJ1-5; maybe TRBD1 (5 bases). The V end lost 2 bases, the J end lost 5 bases, and 10 bases lay between the germline ends. CDR3 length equals 14 residues. The germline CDR1 and CDR2 sequences are MNHEY and SVGEGT. This chain's CDR3 is CASSYRRDDQPQHF. CDR3 in DNA: TGTGCCAGCAGTTACCGCAGGGACGATCAGCCCCAGCATTTT.

This clonotype was recorded many times. V and J are TRBV7-2 and TRBJ2-5; a weak D match, TRBD2 (6 bases). Germline V gives CDR1 SGHTA, CDR2 FQGNSA. This CDR3 region has 13 residues. The ends were cut back, 6 bases at V and 3 bases at J, with 11 bases in the middle. The CDR3 DNA reads as TGTGCCAGCAGTCCGGGGACTGAAGAGACCCAGTACTTC. Protein sequence: CASSPGTEETQYF.

A few counts support this clonotype. The V gene is TRBV2, the J gene TRBJ1-2, with TRBD1 matching 7 bases. This CDR3 has 14 amino acids. Germline loops: CDR1 SNHLY, CDR2 FYNNEI. V gave up 3 bases and J gave up 8 bases; unmatched junction bases: 9. CDR3 sequence reads: CASSDLQGRGGYTF. DNA for the CDR3: TGTGCCAGCAGTGACCTACAGGGGAGAGGCGGCTACACCTTC.

This clonotype was seen ten or more times. This chain links TRBV20-1 with TRBJ1-4, with a possible D match to TRBD1 (5 bases). Germline CDR1 reads DFQATT; CDR2 reads SNEGSKA (reference sequence). The CDR3 is 16 residues long. Trimming took 0 bases from V and 2 from J, leaving 13 bases between them. CDR3 nucleotide sequence: TGCAGTGCTAGAGATAGGGGAGGAGCGACTAATGAAAAACTGTTTTTT. It is translated as CSARDRGGATNEKLFF.

This clonotype was found many times. J is TRBJ1-5 and V is TRBV7-2; D not resolved. Germline V gene sequence: CDR1 SGHTA, CDR2 FQGNSA. The germline V and J ends were trimmed by 5 bases and 5 bases, with 10 bases remaining between them. The CDR3 is 13 residues long. CDR3 coding DNA: TGTGCCAGCAGCCCCCAGAGGTATCAGCCCCAGCATTTT. This codes for CASSPQRYQPQHF.

V is TRBV4-3 and J is TRBJ1-5, with D possibly matching TRBD1 (5 bases). This CDR3 has 18 amino acids. CDR1 LGHNA and CDR2 YSLEER come from the germline V gene. Deletions cut 2 bases from V and 5 bases from J, with 22 bases between. The CDR3 nucleotides read TGCGCCAGCAGCCAAAGGCCAGGTGGTGGGGGTGCTCATCAGCCCCAGCATTTT. Residues: CASSQRPGGGGAHQPQHF.